This T cell receptor (beta chain) was identified in a study of blood T cell repertoires in COVID-19. Background on the study: Italy, Spain and the United States were the sources of the convalescent and acute COVID-19 samples.

This clone appeared once. Participant age was roughly 18 to 100 years, and participants resided in fewer than 30 US areas. CDR1 is LGHNA, CDR2 YSLEER, per germline. CDR3 length: 17 amino acids. V lost 4 bases, J lost 0 bases, and 10 bases stayed unmatched. Clones were sequenced by immunoSEQ multiplex PCR, and TCRdb holds only the in-frame ones, with some missing. The sample records around 310,000 clones, nearly 90% being singletons. Source material: PBMCs or T cells enriched from blood (not recorded which). This clonotype was sampled from a woman under 40 who had recovered from COVID-19. The V and J genes are TRBV4-3 and TRBJ2-3; 7 bases are a match to TRBD2. DNA for the CDR3: TGCGCCAGCAGCCCTGGGGGGGGAGTCCCCAGCACAGATACGCAGTATTTT. Encoded protein: CASSPGGGVPSTDTQYF.